The 8 T cell receptor beta chains reported below all come from one sample, sequenced in a study of low-dose radiotherapy and immunotherapy resistance in tumors. Documented time point: before trial treatment. First-strand cDNA used TRAV- and TRBV-specific primers, covering alpha and beta chains. TCRs underwent 15 to 25 PCR cycles of amplification with a constant-region primer and V-primer adapter. TCRdb fed the reads into MiXCR, producing one record per CDR3 protein. Counted here are more than 70,000 distinct CDR3 sequences, around a third occurring once; the ten biggest clones make up 11%. The source material was PBMCs, sampled before treatment. These TCRs come from a female donor with ovarian cancer.

This clonotype was counted many times. This chain links TRBV10-3 with TRBJ2-7; unclear D gene. Germline V gives CDR1 ENHRY, CDR2 SYGVKD. Trimming removed 6 bases from V and 0 bases from J, with 15 bases in between. The CDR3 length is 15 residues. The CDR3 here is CAISGPEQSSYEQYF. The DNA for the CDR3 is TGTGCCATCAGCGGACCCGAGCAGAGCTCCTACGAGCAGTACTTC.

In its sample, this clonotype was seen many times. The V call is TRBV3-1, the J call TRBJ1-1, with TRBD1 matching 9 bases. Germline V CDR1 and CDR2: LGHDT, YNNKEL (reference sequence). Trimming at V came to 1 base and at J to 1 base, leaving 4 bases not matched to a gene. The CDR3 totals 16 residues. The CDR3 loop is CASSQGPGQGNTEAFF. The CDR3 nucleotides are TGTGCCAGCAGCCAAGGTCCGGGACAGGGGAACACTGAAGCTTTCTTT.

This clonotype was recorded many times. CDR3 region: CASSLGTYEQYF. The CDR3 DNA reads as TGTGCCAGCAGCTTGGGGACGTACGAGCAGTACTTC. The genes are TRBV5-6 and TRBJ2-7; unclear D gene. The CDR3 sequence is 12 residues long. Germline V CDR1 and CDR2: SGHDT, YYEEEE. Trimming cost V 0 bases and J 4 bases, with 5 bases left between them.

This clonotype was counted ten times or more. This chain joins TRBV6-2 or TRBV6-3 and TRBJ2-7, with D perhaps given as TRBD1 or TRBD2 (5 bases each). Germline V gives CDR1 MNHEY, CDR2 SVGEGT. Trimming left V 4 bases short and J 2 bases short, with 15 bases between. The CDR3 consists of 15 residues. In nucleotides, the CDR3 is TGTGCCAGCAGTTCAACCGGGACGGTCACCTACGAGCAGTACTTC. This codes for CASSSTGTVTYEQYF.

This clonotype was seen ten or more times. The chain recombines TRBV20-1 with TRBJ2-3; 10 bases line up with TRBD2. Per the germline V gene, CDR1 is DFQATT and CDR2 is SNEGSKA (reference sequence). The junction had 4 bases not matched to a gene; V was cut back by 2 bases and J by 2 bases. This CDR3 spans 15 amino acids. CDR3 coding DNA: TGCAGTGCTAGAAGGACTAGCGGCCTCACAGATACGCAGTATTTT. This translates into CSARRTSGLTDTQYF.

This clonotype was recorded at least ten times. This chain joins TRBV5-1 and TRBJ2-2, with a possible D match to TRBD1 (7 bases). Trimming took off 4 bases at V and 0 bases at J, with 19 bases between the two ends. The CDR3 has 18 residues. Germline V gene data show CDR1 as SGHRS and CDR2 as YFSETQ. The CDR3 nucleotides read TGCGCCAGCAGCGCGGGAAGGGATACAGGGGCGAACACCGGGGAGCTGTTTTTT. It codes for CASSAGRDTGANTGELFF. Full variable domain (rest looked up from reference TRBV5-1 and TRBJ2-2): KAGVTQTPRYLIKTRGQQVTLSCSPISGHRSVSWYQQTPGQGLQFLFEYFSETQRNKGNFPGRFSGRQFSNSRSEMNVSTLELGDSALYLCASSAGRDTGANTGELFFGEGSRLTVL.

This clonotype was seen at least ten times. The chain joins TRBV12-3 or TRBV12-4 to TRBJ2-1; TRBD2 agrees at 9 bases. The CDR3 length is 17 residues. The V and J ends lost 5 bases and 9 bases, in that order; junction bases with no gene match: 17. The CDR3 reads CASSLGLRAGGGVEQFF. DNA of the CDR3: TGTGCCAGCAGTCTAGGTCTACGAGCGGGAGGCGGGGTTGAGCAGTTCTTC.

The CDR3 region has the DNA TGTGCCATCAGTGGTGACAGTACCTCTGGACCCGGGGAGCTGTTTTTT. It encodes CAISGDSTSGPGELFF. The chain employs TRBV10-3 and TRBJ2-2; possibly TRBD1 for D (5 bases). Germline CDR1 is ENHRY and CDR2 is SYGVKD. V lost 4 bases to trimming and J lost 6 bases, with 18 bases between them. This CDR3 is built from 16 residues.